These 30 T cell receptor beta chains share one sample of origin, sequenced in a study of blood T cell repertoires in COVID-19. The assay was immunoSEQ multiplex PCR, and TCRdb's table has in-frame clones only and misses some. Among approximately 120,000 clones listed, about 80% were seen once. Sequenced material: peripheral blood. The receptors were gathered from a woman between 45 and 65 years old with acute or convalescent COVID-19.

The chain links TRBV2 to TRBJ1-1; D perhaps matches TRBD1 (5 bases). Germline V gene sequence: CDR1 SNHLY, CDR2 FYNNEI. V was cut by 5 bases and J by 4 bases, with 11 bases left in between. The length of the CDR3 is 13 residues. This chain's CDR3 is CASSIIGATEAFF. CDR3 sequence (DNA): TGTGCCAGCAGTATAATTGGGGCCACTGAAGCTTTCTTT.

This clone has just a few counts. J is TRBJ1-6 and V is TRBV7-3; D gene unclear. Germline V lookup: CDR1 SGHTA, CDR2 FQGTGA. V lost 2 bases and J 13 bases, leaving 15 bases between the germline ends. The CDR3 has 14 residues. The CDR3 here is CASSLEAGYFPLHF. The CDR3 nucleotides are TGTGCCAGCAGCTTAGAGGCGGGGTATTTCCCCCTCCACTTT.

The V call is TRBV6-5, the J call TRBJ2-7; a weak D match, TRBD1 (5 bases). Germline V gene lookup returns CDR1 MNHEY and CDR2 SVGAGI. The length of the CDR3 is 15 residues. Trimming pared 6 bases from V and 2 bases from J, leaving 17 bases between. The CDR3 region is CASSRHDSDTYEQYF. In DNA form, the CDR3 reads TGTGCCAGCAGCAGACATGACAGTGATACCTACGAGCAGTACTTC.

This sequence joins TRBV11-3 and TRBJ1-6, with D hard to call. Germline V gene data show CDR1 as SGHNT and CDR2 as YENEEA. Trimming stripped 6 bases from V and 4 bases from J, with 16 bases between. CDR3 length: 16 residues. CDR3 sequence: CASRSLGSFYNSPLHF. The CDR3 nucleotides are TGTGCCAGCAGGTCCCTGGGCAGCTTTTATAATTCACCCCTCCACTTT.

The chain recombines TRBV5-1 with TRBJ2-1, with a tentative D call TRBD1 (6 bases). Trimming shortened V by 0 bases and J by 0 bases, and 10 bases separated the two germline ends. The CDR3 consists of 16 residues. From germline, CDR1 is SGHRS and CDR2 YFSETQ. DNA of the CDR3: TGCGCCAGCAGCTTGGGCACAGGGAGCTCCTACAATGAGCAGTTCTTC. Translated, it gives CASSLGTGSSYNEQFF.

This clone was observed a handful of times. The identical CDR3 is also encoded by other nucleotide sequences in the sample. V usage is TRBV24-1 and J usage is TRBJ1-5; D not resolved. The germline CDR1 and CDR2 sequences are KGHDR and SFDVKD. The CDR3 is 14 residues long. V lost 5 bases to trimming and J lost 3 bases, with 10 bases between them. The CDR3 region has the DNA TGTGCCACCAGTGCTGGAGGTTTCAATCAGCCCCAGCATTTT. This translates into CATSAGGFNQPQHF.

V is TRBV30 and J is TRBJ1-3; D perhaps matches TRBD1 (6 bases). V shed 0 bases and J shed 0 bases, with 15 bases lying between them. This CDR3 is 17 amino acids long. Germline CDR1 and CDR2: GTSNPN and SVGIG (reference sequence). The CDR3 here is CAWSVMIQGSSGNTIYF. The CDR3 nucleotides are TGTGCCTGGAGTGTAATGATCCAGGGGAGCTCTGGAAACACCATATATTTT.

The chain is built from TRBV19 and TRBJ1-5; the match to TRBD1 covers 7 bases. This CDR3 spans 15 amino acids. CDR1 is LNHDA and CDR2 is SQIVND in the germline V gene (reference sequence). J lost 9 bases, V lost 6 bases, and 14 bases had no gene match. The CDR3 DNA is TGTGCCAGTAGGAGGGGGCTGGACCTTCCGGGGCCCCAGCATTTT. Translation: CASRRGLDLPGPQHF.

The chain combines TRBV16 with TRBJ1-6; D perhaps matches TRBD1 (5 bases). The CDR3 loop spans 16 amino acids. Trimming took off 0 bases at V and 12 bases at J, with 18 bases between the two ends. CDR1 is KGHSY and CDR2 is FQNENV in the germline V gene. CDR3 DNA sequence: TGTGCCAGCAGCCAATCATATCAAGGGGATGAGATACCCCTCCACTTT. The encoded protein is CASSQSYQGDEIPLHF.

V is TRBV18 and J is TRBJ2-2, with D hard to call. This CDR3 is 12 amino acids long. V dropped 3 bases and J dropped 6 bases, with 5 bases sitting between them. Germline assignment: CDR1 KGHSH and CDR2 LQKENI. The CDR3 nucleotides read TGTGCCAGCTCACCTGGCCCCGGGGAGCTGTTTTTT. Its translation is CASSPGPGELFF. The full variable domain, its missing parts supplied by reference TRBV18 and TRBJ2-2, is NAGVMQNPRHLVRRRGQEARLRCSPMKGHSHVYWYRQLPEEGLKFMVYLQKENIIDESGMPKERFSAEFPKEGPSILRIQQVVRGDSAAYFCASSPGPGELFFGEGSRLTVL.

The V gene is TRBV19, the J gene TRBJ1-3; TRBD1 matches at 7 bases. The V and J ends lost 5 bases and 8 bases, in that order; junction bases with no gene match: 6. Per the germline V gene, CDR1 is LNHDA and CDR2 is SQIVND (reference sequence). The CDR3 has 13 amino acids. The CDR3 coding sequence is TGTGCCAGTAGTGTTTACCAGGGGGACACCATATATTTT. Its protein is CASSVYQGDTIYF.

V and J are TRBV29-1 and TRBJ1-2; a possible D gene is TRBD1 (5 bases). The germline CDR1 and CDR2 sequences are SQVTM and ANQGSEA. This CDR3 is built from 12 residues. The V and J ends lost 3 bases and 8 bases respectively, with 13 bases between them. The CDR3 loop reads CSVDKGPEGYTF. DNA for the CDR3: TGCAGCGTTGATAAGGGGCCGGAAGGCTACACCTTC.

The chain is built from TRBV7-8 and TRBJ2-1; 9 bases fit TRBD1. The ends lost 1 base at V and 7 bases at J; junction bases unmatched: 14. Germline V gene lookup returns CDR1 SGHVS and CDR2 FQNEAQ. This CDR3 has 18 residues. CDR3 nucleotides: TGTGCCAGCAGCTTAGAGGGGACAGGGCCCAGCGGTCGGAATGAGCAGTTCTTC. Translation gives CASSLEGTGPSGRNEQFF.

This clone was detected only once. The rearrangement links TRBV18 to TRBJ1-2; 9 positions match TRBD1. Germline CDR1 and CDR2: KGHSH and LQKENI. The CDR3 covers 15 residues. With V trimmed by 5 bases and J by 6 bases, 10 bases remained unmatched. The CDR3 DNA reads TGTGCCAGCTCAACCCTAGGACAGGGGACCAATGGCTACACCTTC. It specifies CASSTLGQGTNGYTF.

The gene calls are TRBV19 and TRBJ1-2; D not resolved. The ends were cut back, 8 bases at V and 2 bases at J, with 6 bases in the middle. Looked up from germline, CDR1 is LNHDA and CDR2 is SQIVND (reference sequence). CDR3 length equals 11 residues. DNA for the CDR3: TGTGCCAGTGAGGCAAACTATGGCTACACCTTC. Its translation is CASEANYGYTF.

This clone was detected only once. The chain couples TRBV19 to TRBJ1-2; TRBD1 might be the D (6 bases). The germline gives CDR1 LNHDA, CDR2 SQIVND (reference sequence). V dropped 3 bases and J dropped 5 bases, with 22 bases sitting between them. The CDR3 loop spans 17 amino acids. The CDR3 here is CASSIWDKTKGTYGYTF. The DNA of the CDR3 is TGTGCCAGTAGTATTTGGGACAAGACAAAGGGAACTTATGGCTACACCTTC.

This clone was counted once. The chain uses TRBV19 and TRBJ1-5; D gene ambiguous. CDR1 is LNHDA and CDR2 is SQIVND in the germline V gene (reference sequence). With 7 bases removed from V and 6 bases from J, the gap between germline ends came to 19 bases. The CDR3 has 15 residues. CDR3 protein: CASTFQGRVGQPQHF. The CDR3 DNA is TGTGCCAGTACCTTCCAAGGGAGGGTGGGTCAGCCCCAGCATTTT.

The rearrangement uses TRBV19 and TRBJ1-2; 12 nucleotides align to TRBD1. This CDR3 has 16 residues. Unmatched junction bases numbered 5, after V lost 4 bases and J lost 2 bases. The germline V gene has CDR1 LNHDA and CDR2 SQIVND (reference sequence). Written as DNA, the CDR3 is TGTGCCAGTAGTACCCCCGGGACAGGGGGCAACTATGGCTACACCTTC. This gives the protein CASSTPGTGGNYGYTF. Supplemented by reference TRBV19 and TRBJ1-2, the full variable domain reads DGGITQSPKYLFRKEGQNVTLSCEQNLNHDAMYWYRQDPGQGLRLIYYSQIVNDFQKGDIAEGYSVSREKKESFPLTVTSAQKNPTAFYLCASSTPGTGGNYGYTFGSGTRLTVV.

The chain uses TRBV19 and TRBJ2-1, with TRBD2 matching over 10 bases. Germline V CDR1 and CDR2: LNHDA, SQIVND (reference sequence). The CDR3 loop spans 14 amino acids. Trimming cost V 8 bases and J 6 bases; bases outside gene matches: 7. CDR3 nucleotides: TGTGCCAGTGGGGTCACTAGCGGGGCCAATGAGCAGTTCTTC. It yields the protein CASGVTSGANEQFF.

There are a few counts of this clone. Other nucleotide sequences from this sample produce the same CDR3. The gene calls are TRBV6-5 and TRBJ1-1, with 7 nucleotides matching TRBD1. V dropped 7 bases and J dropped 4; count of bases not matched to a gene: 6. From germline, CDR1 is MNHEY and CDR2 SVGAGI. CDR3 length equals 13 residues. CDR3: CASTWTGATEAFF. DNA for the CDR3: TGTGCCAGCACCTGGACAGGAGCCACTGAAGCTTTCTTT.

The CDR3 nucleotides are TGCGCCAGCAGCTACCAGGGAGGGGCGAACACCGGGGAGCTGTTTTTT. Encoded protein: CASSYQGGANTGELFF. The chain links TRBV5-1 to TRBJ2-2; TRBD2 agrees at 7 bases. The germline CDR1 and CDR2 sequences are SGHRS and YFSETQ. The CDR3 loop spans 16 amino acids. Trimming took 3 bases from V and 0 from J; bases not matched to a gene: 5.

V is TRBV14 and J is TRBJ2-3; perhaps TRBD2 as D (6 bases). V lost 2 bases and J lost 0, with 9 bases in between. Germline V gene lookup returns CDR1 SGHDN and CDR2 FVKESK. The CDR3 runs to 15 residues. The CDR3 DNA is TGTGCCAGCAGCCAATGGCGGGGAAGCACAGATACGCAGTATTTT. This gives the protein CASSQWRGSTDTQYF.

The rearrangement uses TRBV7-2 and TRBJ2-3; 9 bases map to TRBD2. The CDR3 has 17 residues. The trim removed 1 base at V and 10 bases at J, leaving 15 bases unmatched. Germline CDR1 and CDR2: SGHTA and FQGNSA. CDR3 nucleotide sequence: TGTGCCAGCAGCTTAGGAACGTCTAGCGGGAATCTTATTGCGCAGTATTTT. This translates into CASSLGTSSGNLIAQYF.

The chain combines TRBV6-5 with TRBJ1-5; no clear D. The CDR3 is 13 amino acids. Trimming left V 4 bases short and J 5 bases short, with 9 bases between. The V gene's germline CDR1 is MNHEY and CDR2 SVGAGI. The CDR3 loop reads CASSSNGDQPQHF. CDR3 sequence (DNA): TGTGCCAGCAGTTCCAACGGAGATCAGCCCCAGCATTTT.

The rearrangement uses TRBV5-4 and TRBJ1-2; 8 bases map to TRBD1. Germline CDR1 and CDR2: SGHNT and YYREEE (reference sequence). Unmatched junction bases numbered 5, after V lost 3 bases and J lost 4 bases. CDR3 length: 14 residues. The CDR3 loop is CASSSGQGGYGYTF. The CDR3 DNA follows: TGTGCCAGCAGCTCAGGACAGGGAGGCTATGGCTACACCTTC.

The V and J genes are TRBV12-5 and TRBJ1-1; TRBD1 agrees at 9 bases. J lost 0 bases, V lost 3 bases, and 11 bases had no gene match. Germline V CDR1 and CDR2: LGHNT, FRNRAP. The CDR3 is 18 amino acids. CDR3 DNA: TGTGCTAGTGGTTTCCTCCTAAGTGGACAGGGGTTGAACACTGAAGCTTTCTTT. This translates into CASGFLLSGQGLNTEAFF.

V gene TRBV7-8 combines with J gene TRBJ2-7, with TRBD2 as a possible D gene (5 bases). Trimming took off 1 base at V and 7 bases at J, with 11 bases between the two ends. Germline CDR1 and CDR2: SGHVS and FQNEAQ. This CDR3 spans 13 amino acids. CDR3 sequence (DNA): TGTGCCAGCAGCTTAGATTGGAGAGGGGAGCAGTACTTC. Translated: CASSLDWRGEQYF.

This clone has just a few counts. This rearrangement joins TRBV9 to TRBJ1-3; maybe TRBD1 (5 bases). Trimming took off 4 bases at V and 0 bases at J, with 11 bases between the two ends. This CDR3 is built from 15 residues. The germline gives CDR1 SGDLS, CDR2 YYNGEE. CDR3 bases: TGTGCCAGCAGCCCCAGGGCGAGCTCTGGAAACACCATATATTTT. Translated, it gives CASSPRASSGNTIYF.

This chain connects TRBV3-1 (or the pseudogene TRBV3-2) to TRBJ1-2, with 7 bases aligning to TRBD1. V was pared by 4 bases and J by 3 bases, with 8 bases of the junction left unmatched. This CDR3 has 15 residues. CDR1 is LGHDT, CDR2 YNNKEL, per germline (reference sequence). The CDR3 DNA reads as TGTGCCAGCAGCCCGGGACAGTCCCTATACTATGGCTACACCTTC. Translation: CASSPGQSLYYGYTF.

J is TRBJ1-6 and V is TRBV19; 11 bases are a match to TRBD1. The CDR3 contains 15 residues. Germline values: CDR1 LNHDA, CDR2 SQIVND (reference sequence). The J segment lost 8 bases and the V segment lost 3 bases, leaving 3 bases of the junction unmatched. CDR3 bases: TGTGCCAGTAGTATCGGGACAGGGGGGGATTCACCCCTCCACTTT. Translation: CASSIGTGGDSPLHF.